One sample yielded the 16 T cell receptor beta chains listed below, sequenced in a study of T cells in Graves' hyperthyroidism and ophthalmopathy. Researchers amplified the TCR beta CDR3 regions from RNA transcripts. The study used the HTBI primer set for a first-round RT-PCR of the TCR CDR3. Via MiXCR, TCRdb re-called the multiplex PCR reads, giving one row per CDR3 protein. The sample lists about 350,000 distinct CDR3 sequences, 19% occurring once. The specimen sequenced was blood. The source of these receptors is a woman aged 18-30 years with Graves' hyperthyroidism.

This clonotype was observed many times. The chain links TRBV9 to TRBJ1-1, with 7 bases matching TRBD1. V lost 1 base and J lost 3; bases outside the gene matches: 0. CDR3 length equals 13 residues. CDR1 SGDLS and CDR2 YYNGEE come from the germline V gene. The chain's CDR3 is CASSVRGHTEAFF. CDR3 in DNA: TGTGCCAGCAGCGTAAGGGGGCACACTGAAGCTTTCTTT.

This clonotype showed up many times. The rearrangement links TRBV9 to TRBJ2-3; D is uncertain. The length of the CDR3 is 13 residues. The germline V gene has CDR1 SGDLS and CDR2 YYNGEE. V dropped 1 base and J dropped 2 bases, with 5 bases sitting between them. The CDR3, as DNA: TGTGCCAGCAGCGTAACAGTCACAGATACGCAGTATTTT. Amino acids: CASSVTVTDTQYF.

The sample holds many counts of this clonotype. The chain uses TRBV3-1 and TRBJ1-2, with D perhaps matching TRBD1 (5 bases). Germline CDR1 reads LGHDT; CDR2 reads YNNKEL (reference sequence). The CDR3 consists of 15 residues. The ends were cut back, 2 bases at V and 2 bases at J, with 12 bases in the middle. In DNA, the CDR3 is TGTGCCAGCAGCCAACTGGGACGGTTCAACTATGGCTACACCTTC. Amino acid sequence: CASSQLGRFNYGYTF.

Of note for this clonotype: Being one base from a much bigger clone, this may be a read error. The rearrangement uses TRBV3-1 and TRBJ2-2; D remains ambiguous. Germline loops: CDR1 LGHDT, CDR2 YNNKEL (reference sequence). The CDR3 totals 15 residues. CDR3 region: CASSQVPGYTRELFF. The DNA for the CDR3 is TGTGCCAGCAGCCAAGTCCCGGGCTACACCAGGGAGCTGTTTTTT.

This clonotype turned up a few times. This chain links TRBV18 with TRBJ1-3; the D is unclear. With 2 bases removed from V and 8 bases from J, the gap between germline ends came to 7 bases. Germline V lookup: CDR1 KGHSH, CDR2 LQKENI. This CDR3 region has 12 residues. The CDR3, as DNA: TGTGCCAGCTCACCAGTTTACGACACCATATATTTT. This translates into CASSPVYDTIYF.

V usage is TRBV14 and J usage is TRBJ2-5; TRBD2 agrees at 12 bases. J gave up 7 bases and V 2 bases, and 17 bases lay outside the gene matches. Germline lookup yields CDR1 SGHDN and CDR2 FVKESK. The CDR3 length is 19 residues. The DNA for the CDR3 is TGTGCCAGCAGCCAACGAATTTTTGGGACTAGCGGGCAAAGTGGGACCCAGTACTTC. Amino acids: CASSQRIFGTSGQSGTQYF.

This clonotype came up many times. The chain combines TRBV6-5 with TRBJ2-5, with D perhaps matching TRBD1 (6 bases). The CDR3 extends over 14 amino acids. CDR1 and CDR2 (germline): MNHEY, SVGAGI. V lost 6 bases and J 4 bases, leaving 15 bases between the germline ends. The CDR3 here is CASRIRGRPETQYF. DNA for the CDR3: TGTGCCAGCAGGATCAGGGGTCGGCCAGAGACCCAGTACTTC.

The chain recombines TRBV27 with TRBJ2-3; 14 positions match TRBD2. Germline V lookup: CDR1 MNHEY, CDR2 SMNVEV (reference sequence). V lost 7 bases, J lost 4 bases, and 10 bases stayed unmatched. This CDR3 contains 17 residues. Here the CDR3 reads CASTRLAGGPQADTQYF. CDR3 DNA sequence: TGTGCCAGCACGAGACTAGCGGGGGGGCCTCAGGCAGATACGCAGTATTTT.

This clonotype appeared a few times. This chain joins TRBV25-1 and TRBJ2-7, with a weak D call TRBD2 (6 bases). The V and J ends lost 5 bases and 2 bases respectively, with 13 bases between them. Germline V gene lookup returns CDR1 MGHDK and CDR2 SYGVNS. The CDR3 runs 14 residues. The CDR3 protein is CASSRGGSAYEQYF. The DNA of the CDR3 is TGTGCCAGCAGTAGAGGAGGGTCGGCCTACGAGCAGTACTTC.

Many counts were recorded for this clonotype. The V and J genes are TRBV19 and TRBJ2-7; no reliable D call. V was cut by 2 bases and J by 5 bases, with 10 bases left in between. The CDR3 has 13 residues. The germline gives CDR1 LNHDA, CDR2 SQIVND (reference sequence). CDR3 sequence reads: CASSIKGFDEQYF. The CDR3 nucleotides read TGTGCCAGTAGTATAAAGGGTTTCGACGAGCAGTACTTC.

This clonotype was seen repeatedly, ten times or more. DNA for the CDR3: TGTGCCAGCAGCTTAGGGGGCTCCCGAGGAGGGGATGGCTACACCTTC. Protein sequence: CASSLGGSRGGDGYTF. V gene TRBV7-6 combines with J gene TRBJ1-2, with D possibly matching TRBD1 (5 bases). Germline CDR1 is SGHVS and CDR2 is FNYEAQ. This CDR3 spans 16 amino acids. Between the trimmed V and J ends, which lost 1 base and 6 bases, there was a span of 18 bases.

In DNA, the CDR3 is TGTGCCAGCAGTGACAGGGAATTCGACGAGCAGTACTTC. Translated: CASSDREFDEQYF. The rearrangement uses TRBV12-3 or TRBV12-4 and TRBJ2-7; 7 nucleotides agree with TRBD1. J gave up 5 bases and V 5 bases, and 6 bases lay outside the gene matches. This CDR3 has 13 residues.

This clonotype has a count of ten or more. The chain has TRBV27 and TRBJ2-7; D call uncertain. Germline CDR1 is MNHEY and CDR2 is SMNVEV (reference sequence). This CDR3 region has 14 residues. V gave up 0 bases and J gave up 4 bases, with 10 bases separating them. The CDR3 DNA is TGTGCCAGCAGTTTATCTGCCCAAGGATACGAGCAGTACTTC. Encoded protein: CASSLSAQGYEQYF.

J is TRBJ2-5 and V is TRBV18, with TRBD1 identical over 8 bases. Per germline, CDR1 KGHSH and CDR2 LQKENI. This CDR3 is 14 amino acids long. The V gene end was trimmed by 6 bases and the J gene end by 4 bases; junction bases not matched to a gene: 7. CDR3 amino acids: CASSAPGQGETQYF. CDR3 sequence (DNA): TGTGCCAGCTCCGCGCCAGGACAGGGAGAGACCCAGTACTTC.

This clonotype was observed at least ten times. The chain recombines TRBV4-1 with TRBJ2-5; 8 bases line up with TRBD1. Trimming cost V 1 base and J 5 bases; bases outside gene matches: 12. The length of the CDR3 is 17 residues. Germline CDR1 and CDR2: MGHRA and YSYEKL. The CDR3 protein is CASSQANLARGLETQYF. The CDR3 nucleotides are TGCGCCAGCAGCCAAGCGAATCTCGCCAGGGGGCTGGAGACCCAGTACTTC.

This clonotype was detected ten times or more. V gene TRBV6-5 combines with J gene TRBJ2-7, with D tentatively TRBD1 or TRBD2 (6 bases each). V lost 0 bases to trimming and J lost 4 bases, with 10 bases between them. There are 14 residues in the CDR3. CDR1 and CDR2 from the germline V gene are MNHEY and SVGAGI. CDR3 protein: CASSYSSGAYEQYF. Written as DNA, the CDR3 is TGTGCCAGCAGTTACTCTTCGGGGGCTTACGAGCAGTACTTC.